These T cell receptor beta chains were read from a single sample in a study of cytomegalovirus exposure and HLA in healthy donors. This table comes from immunoSEQ multiplex PCR, and its TCRdb copy is limited to in-frame clones, with some not included. This sample has about 340,000 clones, with around 86% found just once. The sample taken for sequencing was PBMCs. The receptors here all came from a woman aged 18 to 35 in good health and CMV-seronegative. Each CDR3 is given with its conserved first and last residue. Each record gives: CDR3 protein, CDR3 DNA, D gene, clone size, V gene, J gene. D genes are given only for firm matches. Clone size is stated in some rows and not others, as once, few, many or a class when expanded.

CASTGTSGSTDTQYF	TGTGCCAGCACGGGGACTAGCGGTAGCACAGATACGCAGTATTTT	TRBD2	-	TRBV2	TRBJ2-3
CASSPGTSGNSYEQYF	TGTGCCAGCAGTCCGGGGACTAGCGGGAACTCCTACGAGCAGTACTTC	TRBD2	-	TRBV2	TRBJ2-7
CASSVLAGGPAEQFF	TGCGCCAGCAGCGTACTAGCGGGAGGGCCGGCTGAGCAGTTCTTC	TRBD2	-	TRBV4-3	TRBJ2-1
CASSLTTGGWGYTF	TGTGCCAGCAGCCTAACCACGGGGGGCTGGGGCTACACCTTC	-	few	TRBV14	TRBJ1-2
CASSGGTLTTEAFF	TGTGCCAGCAGCGGCGGGACCCTAACTACTGAAGCTTTCTTT	-	-	TRBV7-2	TRBJ1-1
CASSDRGPAGELFF	TGTGCCAGCAGCGACAGGGGGCCAGCCGGGGAGCTGTTTTTT	TRBD1	-	TRBV7-8	TRBJ2-2
CASQFSGKGEQYF	TGTGCCAGCCAGTTTAGCGGGAAGGGCGAGCAGTACTTC	TRBD2	-	TRBV6-5	TRBJ2-7
CASGGSREQYF	TGTGCCAGCGGGGGGTCTCGGGAGCAGTACTTC	-	-	TRBV25-1	TRBJ2-7
CASSEIGQAEAFF	TGTGCCAGCAGCGAGATCGGACAGGCTGAAGCTTTCTTT	TRBD1	once	TRBV9	TRBJ1-1
CASSTSGSSYEQYF	TGTGCCAGCAGCACTAGCGGGAGCTCCTACGAGCAGTACTTC	TRBD2	-	TRBV7-3	TRBJ2-7
CASSPSWLAGSEQYF	TGTGCCAGCAGTCCCTCGTGGCTAGCGGGAAGCGAGCAGTACTTC	TRBD2	-	TRBV2	TRBJ2-7
CASSVTGGAGYGYTF	TGTGCCAGCAGCGTAACAGGGGGCGCAGGCTATGGCTACACCTTC	TRBD1	-	TRBV9	TRBJ1-2
CSVEARETGYEQYF	TGCAGCGTTGAAGCACGCGAGACGGGCTACGAGCAGTACTTC	-	-	TRBV29-1	TRBJ2-7
CASSHTVVGPQHF	TGTGCCAGCAGCCACACAGTGGTGGGGCCCCAGCATTTT	-	-	TRBV14	TRBJ1-5
CASSYRDRYNEQFF	TGTGCCAGCAGTTACCGGGACAGGTACAATGAGCAGTTCTTC	TRBD1	-	TRBV6-5	TRBJ2-1
CASSFGQGSEQYF	TGTGCCAGCAGTTTTGGACAGGGCAGCGAGCAGTACTTC	TRBD1	-	TRBV27	TRBJ2-7
CASSQGEYDEQFF	TGCGCCAGCAGCCAGGGGGAGTATGATGAGCAGTTCTTC	TRBD1	-	TRBV5-1	TRBJ2-1
CASRHTSNYGYTF	TGTGCCAGCAGACACACCTCTAACTATGGCTACACCTTC	-	-	TRBV6-6	TRBJ1-2
CASRERGTDTQYF	TGTGCCAGCAGGGAACGAGGGACAGATACGCAGTATTTT	-	-	TRBV14	TRBJ2-3
CASSGLADTEAFF	TGTGCCAGCAGTGGCCTCGCGGACACTGAAGCTTTCTTT	-	-	TRBV6-1	TRBJ1-1
CASSPGAGEVYNEQFF	TGTGCCAGCAGCCCCGGGGCAGGGGAAGTCTACAATGAGCAGTTCTTC	-	-	TRBV27	TRBJ2-1
CASRLDRLNEKLFF	TGTGCCAGCAGGTTGGACAGGTTAAATGAAAAACTGTTTTTT	TRBD1	-	TRBV27	TRBJ1-4
CASSLTVWGNQPQHF	TGTGCCAGCAGTTTGACAGTATGGGGAAATCAGCCCCAGCATTTT	-	-	TRBV27	TRBJ1-5
CASSYSRTRQDNEQFF	TGTGCCAGCAGTTACTCCCGGACTAGGCAAGACAATGAGCAGTTCTTC	TRBD2	-	TRBV6-5	TRBJ2-1